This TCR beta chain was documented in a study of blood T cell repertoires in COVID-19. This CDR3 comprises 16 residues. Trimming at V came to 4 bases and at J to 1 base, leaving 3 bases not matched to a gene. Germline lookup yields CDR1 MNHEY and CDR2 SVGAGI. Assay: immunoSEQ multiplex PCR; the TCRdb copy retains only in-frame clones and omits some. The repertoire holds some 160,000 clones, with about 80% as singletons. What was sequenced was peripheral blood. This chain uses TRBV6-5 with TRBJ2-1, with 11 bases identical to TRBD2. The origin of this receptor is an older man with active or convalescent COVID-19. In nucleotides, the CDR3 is TGTGCCAGCAGTTCGAGACTAGCGGGATCCTACAATGAGCAGTTCTTC. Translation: CASSSRLAGSYNEQFF.